These T cell receptor beta chains were read from a single sample in a study of cytomegalovirus exposure and HLA in healthy donors. Measured with immunoSEQ multiplex PCR; TCRdb has only the in-frame clones, and not every one. The repertoire holds tens of thousands of clones, with about 84% as singletons. The source material was PBMCs. These receptors came from a girl aged 2 to 9 in good health and CMV-seropositive. The CDR3 runs from the conserved cysteine through the conserved F or W. D genes are given only for firm matches. The size entry is marked missing in some rows and otherwise reads once, few, many or a size class.

V,size,J,D,length,DNA,CDR3
TRBV28,-,TRBJ2-1,TRBD2,12,TGTGTCGCGGGAGATAAGTTCTATGAGCAGTTCTTC,CVAGDKFYEQFF
TRBV6-5,-,TRBJ1-2,-,13,TGTGCCAGCAGTCCCCGGGGGACGGATGGCTACACCTTC,CASSPRGTDGYTF
TRBV27,-,TRBJ1-1,-,15,TGTGCCAGCAGTTTATCTCGGACAGTTAACACTGAAGCTTTCTTT,CASSLSRTVNTEAFF
TRBV10-3,few,TRBJ2-7,-,12,TGTGCCGTCCAAGGCCAAGGGACTCAGCAGTACTTC,CAVQGQGTQQYF
TRBV6-5,-,TRBJ1-5,-,14,TGTGCCAGCAGTTACGGTGGGGCCAATCAGCCCCAGCATTTT,CASSYGGANQPQHF
TRBV5-1,-,TRBJ2-5,TRBD1,14,TGCGCCAGCAGCCCGGACAGGGGCAAAGAGACCCAGTACTTC,CASSPDRGKETQYF
TRBV10-3,once,TRBJ1-1,-,15,TGTGCCATCAGTGATTCGGAGGGGAGTCGGACTGAAGCTTTCTTT,CAISDSEGSRTEAFF
TRBV6-4,-,TRBJ2-1,TRBD1,15,TGTGCCAGCAGTGGGGGACAGGGGGGCGAGGATGAGCAGTTCTTC,CASSGGQGGEDEQFF
TRBV7-7,-,TRBJ2-5,-,16,TGTGCTAGCAGCTTAGTTGGGGGGGCTCGTGGAGAGACCCAGTACTTC,CASSLVGGARGETQYF
TRBV11-2,-,TRBJ2-2,-,14,TGTGCCAGCAGCTCCCAGGGGATATCCGGGGAGCTGTTTTTT,CASSSQGISGELFF
TRBV27,-,TRBJ2-5,TRBD1,14,TGTGCCAGCAGTCCTACATCAGGGGGTCGGACCCAGTACTTC,CASSPTSGGRTQYF
TRBV5-6,-,TRBJ2-7,-,13,TGTGCCAGCGGCTTTGAAGGGGTCTACGAGCAGTACTTC,CASGFEGVYEQYF
TRBV6-5,-,TRBJ1-3,-,15,TGTGCCAGCAGTCGGACAGAGACCTCTGGAAACACCATATATTTT,CASSRTETSGNTIYF
TRBV18,-,TRBJ2-3,-,14,TGTGCCAGCCCACGGGACAAAAGCACAGATACGCAGTATTTT,CASPRDKSTDTQYF
TRBV7-2,few,TRBJ1-4,-,15,TGTGCCAGCAGCCCCCAGGCACGAACTAATGAAAAACTGTTTTTT,CASSPQARTNEKLFF
TRBV19,once,TRBJ1-1,-,14,TGTGCCAGTAGTATTGGGCCCTTGAGTACTGAAGCTTTCTTT,CASSIGPLSTEAFF
TRBV7-3,-,TRBJ2-7,TRBD2,15,TGTGCCAGCAGCTTAACTAGCGGGGACACCTACGAGCAGTACTTC,CASSLTSGDTYEQYF
TRBV28,-,TRBJ2-7,TRBD2,16,TGTGCCAGCAGTTTTCTGGGGCGGGGGGGCGCCTACGAGCAGTACTTC,CASSFLGRGGAYEQYF
TRBV5-1,-,TRBJ1-5,-,13,TGCGCCAGCAGCTTGTCAGACGGGCAGCCCCAGCATTTT,CASSLSDGQPQHF
TRBV5-1,-,TRBJ1-1,-,15,TGCGCCAGCAGCTTACTTCAGGGTACAAACACTGAAGCTTTCTTT,CASSLLQGTNTEAFF
TRBV10-3,-,TRBJ2-7,-,14,TGTGCCATCAGTGAGTCACAGGGAAGAAGCGAGCAGTACTTC,CAISESQGRSEQYF
TRBV29-1,-,TRBJ2-2,TRBD1,15,TGCAGCGTTGATGACAGGGGGCTGAACACCGGGGAGCTGTTTTTT,CSVDDRGLNTGELFF
TRBV19,-,TRBJ1-2,TRBD1,13,TGTGCCGTACGGACAGGGGGCGCGGATGGCTACACCTTC,CAVRTGGADGYTF
TRBV6-5,-,TRBJ1-2,-,15,TGTGCCAGCAGTTACGTCGGCGGAGCTAACTATGGCTACACCTTC,CASSYVGGANYGYTF
TRBV6-1,-,TRBJ1-2,-,15,TGTGCCAGCAGTGAAGCCGCGACATCTTACTATGGCTACACCTTC,CASSEAATSYYGYTF
TRBV13,-,TRBJ1-5,TRBD1,15,TGTGCCAGCAGCTTAGGACAGGGGGTGCATCAGCCCCAGCATTTT,CASSLGQGVHQPQHF
TRBV27,-,TRBJ1-5,-,15,TGTGCCAGCTTGAACGGGTTGGCGGTCGGTCAGCCCCAGCATTTT,CASLNGLAVGQPQHF
TRBV6-5,-,TRBJ2-1,-,14,TGTGCCAGCAGCCTTACAGGGCCATACAATGAGCAGTTCTTC,CASSLTGPYNEQFF
TRBV28,-,TRBJ2-7,TRBD2,16,TGTGCCAGCAGTACTAGAGGGACTAGCGGATTCTACGAGCAGTACTTC,CASSTRGTSGFYEQYF
TRBV4-1,-,TRBJ1-1,-,17,TGCGCCAGCAGCCAAAAAAAGGGCTTTCGGGGGAACACTGAAGCTTTCTTT,CASSQKKGFRGNTEAFF
TRBV7-9,-,TRBJ2-5,-,13,TGTGCCAGCGCCCGGGACACACAAGAGACCCAGTACTTC,CASARDTQETQYF
TRBV5-1,-,TRBJ1-1,-,12,TGCGCCAGCAGCTTGGACGGGGTTTTAGCTTTCTTT,CASSLDGVLAFF
TRBV25-1,-,TRBJ2-1,TRBD1,15,TGTGCCAGCAGTGAATTTGGGACAGGTGACAATGAGCAGTTCTTC,CASSEFGTGDNEQFF
TRBV5-8,-,TRBJ1-2,-,14,TGTGCCAGCAGCGCGGGAGTGAAAGTTAGCGGCTACACCTTC,CASSAGVKVSGYTF
TRBV5-4,-,TRBJ2-1,-,15,TGTGCCAGCAGCTTGAGGCAGGAACCTTTGAATGAGCAGTTCTTC,CASSLRQEPLNEQFF
TRBV6-5,-,TRBJ1-5,-,14,TGTGCCAGCAGTTACTCGTTGTGGGCATCGCCCCAGCATTTT,CASSYSLWASPQHF
TRBV5-1,-,TRBJ1-2,-,15,TGCGCCAGCAGCTCCCCAGGGGAATTCGACTATGGCTACACCTTC,CASSSPGEFDYGYTF
TRBV6-6,-,TRBJ1-2,-,15,TGTGCCAGCAGTTTCCAGGATACCTCTAACTATGGCTACACCTTC,CASSFQDTSNYGYTF
TRBV6-1,-,TRBJ2-4,-,16,TGTGCCAGCAGTGAATTATATCCGAGCCAGGTAAACATTCAGTACTTC,CASSELYPSQVNIQYF
TRBV2,-,TRBJ1-5,-,15,TGTGCCAGCAGCCTAGACGGACATCCGGATCAGCCCCAGCATTTT,CASSLDGHPDQPQHF
TRBV5-4,-,TRBJ2-3,-,11,TGTGCCAGCAGCTTTTTAAATACGCAGTATTTT,CASSFLNTQYF
TRBV28,-,TRBJ2-7,TRBD2,14,TGTGCCAGCAGTTTGCCGGGAGGACTCTACGAGCAGTACTTC,CASSLPGGLYEQYF
TRBV28,-,TRBJ1-5,-,13,TGTGCCAGCAAAGACCCCGGGAGGCAGCCCCAGCATTTT,CASKDPGRQPQHF
TRBV27,-,TRBJ2-3,TRBD2,14,TGTGCCAGCAGTTCACAGCGGGACACAGATACGCAGTATTTT,CASSSQRDTDTQYF
TRBV5-1,-,TRBJ2-7,TRBD2,16,TGCGCCAGCAGCTTGGCCCCGACTAGCGGGGGTTACGAGCAGTACTTC,CASSLAPTSGGYEQYF
TRBV6-5,few,TRBJ2-4,TRBD2,15,TGTGCCAGCAGTTCCAACGGGAGGGCCATAAACATTCAGTACTTC,CASSSNGRAINIQYF
TRBV6-5,-,TRBJ1-5,-,15,TGTGCCAGCAGTTACGAGGAGGGATTGGATCAGCCCCAGCATTTT,CASSYEEGLDQPQHF
TRBV5-1,-,TRBJ1-4,TRBD1,14,TGCGCCAGCAGCGGGGGACAGGGGTATGAAAAACTGTTTTTT,CASSGGQGYEKLFF